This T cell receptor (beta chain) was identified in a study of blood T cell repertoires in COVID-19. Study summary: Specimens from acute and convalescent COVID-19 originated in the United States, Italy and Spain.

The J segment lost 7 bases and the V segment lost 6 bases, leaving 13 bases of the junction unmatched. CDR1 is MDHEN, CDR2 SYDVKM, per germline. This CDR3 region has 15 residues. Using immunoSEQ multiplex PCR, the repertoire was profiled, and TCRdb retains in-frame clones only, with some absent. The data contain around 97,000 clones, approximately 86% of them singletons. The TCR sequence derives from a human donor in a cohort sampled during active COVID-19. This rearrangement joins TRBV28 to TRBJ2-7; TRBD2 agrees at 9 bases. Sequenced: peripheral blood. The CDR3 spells CASRVSVAGVGEQYF. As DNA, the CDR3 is TGTGCCAGCAGGGTTTCGGTAGCGGGAGTGGGTGAGCAGTACTTC.